A single sample gave rise to the 28 T cell receptor beta chains below, sequenced in a study of blood T cell repertoires in COVID-19. Method: immunoSEQ multiplex PCR; TCRdb's copy keeps in-frame clones and lacks some. This table has over 95,000 clones, 75% to 90% appearing once. Sequences were obtained from peripheral blood. The receptors come from a human donor with acute or convalescent COVID-19. The donor label of this sample is uncertain.

The chain links TRBV30 to TRBJ1-4, with 8 nucleotides matching TRBD1. The ends lost 4 bases at V and 6 bases at J; junction bases unmatched: 16. This CDR3 has 17 residues. Per germline, CDR1 GTSNPN and CDR2 SVGIG (reference sequence). CDR3 DNA: TGTGCCTGGACCGACGAATACACCCCGGACAGGGATGAAAAACTGTTTTTT. This codes for CAWTDEYTPDRDEKLFF. The full variable domain, rest sourced from reference TRBV30 and TRBJ1-4, is SQTIHQWPATLVQPVGSPLSLECTVEGTSNPNLYWYRQAAGRGLQLLFYSVGIGQISSEVPQNLSASRPQDRQFILSSKKLLLSDSGFYLCAWTDEYTPDRDEKLFFGSGTQLSVL.

The DNA for the CDR3 is TGCGCCAGCAGCTTGGGAAGCGGCCCCCGCACAGATACGCAGTATTTT. It is translated as CASSLGSGPRTDTQYF. The rearrangement uses TRBV5-1 and TRBJ2-3; tentative D call: TRBD2 (5 bases). Trimming shortened V by 0 bases and J by 1 base, and 12 bases separated the two germline ends. The CDR3 covers 16 residues. Germline CDR1 reads SGHRS; CDR2 reads YFSETQ.

V is TRBV2 and J is TRBJ1-2; D not resolved. Trimming took 8 bases from V and 8 from J, leaving 15 bases between them. Germline CDR1 reads SNHLY; CDR2 reads FYNNEI. This CDR3 is built from 12 residues. This CDR3 reads CASGREVLGYTF. CDR3 in DNA: TGTGCCAGCGGGAGGGAAGTCCTCGGCTACACCTTC.

J is TRBJ2-3 and V is TRBV5-6; 7 bases agree with TRBD2. Germline V gene lookup returns CDR1 SGHDT and CDR2 YYEEEE. This CDR3 spans 17 amino acids. V was pared by 1 base and J by 2 bases, with 10 bases of the junction left unmatched. The CDR3 region has the DNA TGTGCCAGCAGCTTGAACGTCGGCGGGGGTTTCACAGATACGCAGTATTTT. Translating it yields CASSLNVGGGFTDTQYF.

The chain uses TRBV28 and TRBJ2-7; the D gene is possibly TRBD1 (5 bases). CDR3 length equals 13 residues. In germline, CDR1 is MDHEN, CDR2 SYDVKM. The V and J ends lost 3 bases and 3 bases respectively, with 9 bases between them. The CDR3 DNA sequence: TGTGCCAGCAGTTTTGACAGAAACTACGAGCAGTACTTC. Translating gives CASSFDRNYEQYF.

The rearrangement joins TRBV5-4 to TRBJ1-2; TRBD1 aligns across 7 bases. The CDR3 is 15 residues long. After removal of 4 bases from V and 4 bases from J, the junction contained 10 bases not matched to a gene. Germline CDR1 SGHNT, CDR2 YYREEE (reference sequence). CDR3 in DNA: TGTGCCAGCAGCAACCCGGGACAGAGAGCCTATGGCTACACCTTC. Encoded protein: CASSNPGQRAYGYTF.

The chain combines TRBV15 with TRBJ2-1, with 12 bases aligning to TRBD2. Germline CDR1 LNHNV, CDR2 YYDKDF (reference sequence). Trimming removed 5 bases from V and 8 bases from J; junction bases left unmatched: 10. The CDR3 is 16 amino acids. Here the CDR3 DNA reads TGTGCCACCAGCTTCCGACTAGCGGGGGTGTTCGATGAGCAGTTCTTC. The encoded protein is CATSFRLAGVFDEQFF.

This rearrangement joins TRBV28 to TRBJ2-5; the match to TRBD1 covers 7 bases. Losses at the gene ends were 6 bases for V and 8 bases for J; bases not matched to a gene: 12. Germline CDR1 and CDR2: MDHEN and SYDVKM. CDR3 size: 14 residues. The CDR3 bases are TGTGCCAGCAGGCCACAGGGGCCTCCATTCACCCAGTACTTC. It encodes CASRPQGPPFTQYF.

A single count supports this clone. V and J are TRBV21-1 and TRBJ2-7; the listed D gene, TRBD2, was not tested against the DNA. TRBV21-1 is a documented pseudogene. CDR3 size: 14 residues. The CDR3 coding sequence is TGTGCCAGCAGCAGCCCATCCGGGACCTACGAGCAGTACTTC. Protein sequence: CASSSPSGTYEQYF.

V is TRBV24-1 and J is TRBJ1-1; D perhaps matches TRBD1 (5 bases). V was clipped by 6 bases and J by 6 bases, with 16 bases between them. Germline CDR1 KGHDR, CDR2 SFDVKD. The CDR3 is 14 residues long. As DNA, the CDR3 is TGTGCCACCAGTTCAGGGTCTATGGTTTCTGAAGCTTTCTTT. Translation: CATSSGSMVSEAFF.

V usage is TRBV19 and J usage is TRBJ1-1; tentatively, D is TRBD1 (6 bases). The CDR3 has 13 amino acids. Trimming cost V 7 bases and J 1 base, with 10 bases left between them. CDR1 LNHDA and CDR2 SQIVND come from the germline V gene (reference sequence). The CDR3 here is CASILDRNTEAFF. CDR3 sequence (DNA): TGTGCCAGTATCCTGGACAGGAACACTGAAGCTTTCTTT.

V is TRBV3-1 (or the pseudogene TRBV3-2) and J is TRBJ1-1; 7 nucleotides match TRBD1. The CDR3 runs to 13 residues. Per germline, CDR1 LGHDT and CDR2 YNNKEL (reference sequence). With V trimmed by 7 bases and J by 5 bases, 7 bases remained unmatched. CDR3 protein: CASTDRQGTEAFF. The CDR3 coding sequence is TGTGCCAGCACGGACAGGCAAGGGACTGAAGCTTTCTTT.

The chain carries TRBV14 and TRBJ2-6, with a tentative D call TRBD2 (5 bases). This CDR3 comprises 18 residues. Trimming shortened V by 2 bases and J by 1 base, and 15 bases separated the two germline ends. CDR1 SGHDN and CDR2 FVKESK come from the germline V gene. CDR3 region: CASSQFPFPGSGANVLTF. CDR3 coding DNA: TGTGCCAGCAGCCAATTTCCATTTCCGGGATCTGGGGCCAACGTCCTGACTTTC.

J is TRBJ1-6 and V is TRBV11-2; D might be TRBD1 (6 bases). Germline assignment: CDR1 SGHAT and CDR2 FQNNGV. Between the trimmed V and J ends, which lost 6 bases and 8 bases, there was a span of 8 bases. CDR3 length equals 12 residues. For the CDR3, the DNA is TGTGCCAGCAGAACAGGGTATTCACCCCTCCACTTT. Its protein product is CASRTGYSPLHF. The full variable domain, completed using reference TRBV11-2 and TRBJ1-6, is EAGVAQSPRYKIIEKRQSVAFWCNPISGHATLYWYQQILGQGPKLLIQFQNNGVVDDSQLPKDRFSAERLKGVDSTLKIQPAKLEDSAVYLCASRTGYSPLHFGNGTRLTVT.

This chain links TRBV7-9 with TRBJ1-2, with 9 bases aligning to TRBD1. CDR1 is SEHNR and CDR2 is FQNEAQ in the germline V gene (reference sequence). This CDR3 spans 14 amino acids. J lost 5 bases, V lost 0 bases, and 1 base had no gene match. CDR3 in DNA: TGTGCCAGCAGCTTAGCGGGACAGGGATATGGCTACACCTTC. Translating gives CASSLAGQGYGYTF.

The chain recombines TRBV9 with TRBJ2-5, with TRBD1 identical over 10 bases. Unmatched junction bases numbered 7, after V lost 0 bases and J lost 5 bases. Per the germline V gene, CDR1 is SGDLS and CDR2 is YYNGEE. The CDR3 covers 16 residues. CDR3 residues: CASSVGETGGAETQYF. The CDR3 region has the DNA TGTGCCAGCAGCGTAGGAGAGACAGGGGGCGCGGAGACCCAGTACTTC.

This clone appeared once. The chain uses TRBV7-2 and TRBJ2-3, with TRBD2 matching over 11 bases. This CDR3 spans 16 amino acids. The germline CDR1 and CDR2 sequences are SGHTA and FQGNSA. V was pared by 1 base and J by 8 bases, with 8 bases of the junction left unmatched. CDR3 DNA sequence: TGTGCCAGCAGCTTAGTTACACTAGCGGGAGTATCTACGCAGTATTTT. Its translation is CASSLVTLAGVSTQYF.

The chain links TRBV27 to TRBJ2-1; 13 positions agree with TRBD2. This CDR3 has 15 residues. Trimming took 4 bases from V and 10 from J; bases not matched to a gene: 7. Germline CDR1 MNHEY, CDR2 SMNVEV (reference sequence). The CDR3 region is CASSSGLAGVAEQFF. Here the CDR3 DNA reads TGTGCCAGCAGTTCAGGACTAGCGGGAGTCGCCGAGCAGTTCTTC.

This clone was observed once. V gene TRBV4-3 combines with J gene TRBJ1-2, with 8 bases that match TRBD1. The CDR3 extends over 14 amino acids. CDR1 is LGHNA, CDR2 YSLEER, per germline. The V gene end was trimmed by 4 bases and the J gene end by 8 bases; junction bases not matched to a gene: 9. CDR3 in amino acids: CASSPPSAGGGYTF. The CDR3 region has the DNA TGCGCCAGCAGCCCCCCCTCGGCAGGGGGCGGCTACACCTTC.

The chain recombines TRBV4-3 with TRBJ2-1, with 10 bases that match TRBD2. This CDR3 comprises 16 residues. Germline-derived CDR1 and CDR2 are LGHNA and YSLEER. The V segment lost 4 bases and the J segment 7 bases; nucleotides outside the gene matches: 10. CDR3 nucleotide sequence: TGCGCCAGCAGCCTCGAGACGTCTAGCGGGAGAAATGAGCAGTTCTTC. Its protein is CASSLETSSGRNEQFF.

The rearrangement links TRBV18 to TRBJ1-1, with 9 positions matching TRBD1. The J segment lost 6 bases and the V segment lost 2 bases, leaving 16 bases of the junction unmatched. In germline, CDR1 is KGHSH, CDR2 LQKENI. The CDR3 totals 18 residues. The CDR3 region is CASSPVGTGLGGISEAFF. The CDR3 region has the DNA TGTGCCAGCTCACCAGTTGGGACAGGGCTAGGTGGGATCTCTGAAGCTTTCTTT.

The V call is TRBV3-1 (or the pseudogene TRBV3-2), the J call TRBJ1-6; TRBD1 matches 7 bases. CDR3 length: 15 amino acids. The J segment lost 12 bases and the V segment lost 3 bases, leaving 11 bases of the junction unmatched. Per germline, CDR1 LGHDT and CDR2 YNNKEL (reference sequence). CDR3 region: CASSQAHRGGRPLHF. The CDR3 nucleotides are TGTGCCAGCAGCCAGGCCCACAGGGGTGGTCGACCCCTCCACTTT.

The chain combines TRBV3-1 (or the pseudogene TRBV3-2) with TRBJ1-2, with 7 bases matching TRBD1. Trimming cost V 1 base and J 4 bases; bases outside gene matches: 3. Germline lookup yields CDR1 LGHDT and CDR2 YNNKEL (reference sequence). The CDR3 runs 14 residues. The CDR3 DNA sequence: TGTGCCAGCAGCCAAGGGACAGGCTCCTATGGCTACACCTTC. This sequence encodes CASSQGTGSYGYTF.

DNA for the CDR3: TGTGCCGGCGCCATGGGGGACTTGAACACTGAAGCTTTCTTT. This translates into CAGAMGDLNTEAFF. V usage is TRBV6-5 and J usage is TRBJ1-1, with D possibly TRBD1 on 5 matching bases. Germline CDR1 MNHEY, CDR2 SVGAGI. There are 14 residues in the CDR3. Trimming stripped 11 bases from V and 0 bases from J, with 16 bases between.

This rearrangement joins TRBV6-1 to TRBJ1-2; 9 bases align to TRBD1. The CDR3 contains 15 residues. The ends lost 2 bases at V and 3 bases at J; junction bases unmatched: 4. Germline V lookup: CDR1 MNHNS, CDR2 SASEGT. The CDR3 loop reads CASSERGTGYYGYTF. In DNA form, the CDR3 reads TGTGCCAGCAGTGAAAGAGGGACAGGGTACTATGGCTACACCTTC.

DNA for the CDR3: TGTGCCAGTAGTTCCGGATGGACTAGCGGGAGCGAGCAGTTCTTC. Protein: CASSSGWTSGSEQFF. The chain carries TRBV19 and TRBJ2-1; 13 bases line up with TRBD2. V shed 5 bases and J 10 bases; nucleotides not matched to a gene: 8. Per germline, CDR1 LNHDA and CDR2 SQIVND (reference sequence). This CDR3 spans 15 amino acids.

The rearrangement joins TRBV19 to TRBJ2-5, with TRBD2 identical over 8 bases. The length of the CDR3 is 17 residues. V trimming: 3 bases; J trimming: 2 bases; junction bases outside the gene matches: 11. Germline CDR1 is LNHDA and CDR2 is SQIVND (reference sequence). CDR3 region: CASSITPAGGWQETQYF. CDR3 nucleotides: TGTGCCAGTAGTATCACCCCCGCGGGAGGTTGGCAAGAGACCCAGTACTTC. The full variable domain, its missing parts supplied by reference TRBV19 and TRBJ2-5, is DGGITQSPKYLFRKEGQNVTLSCEQNLNHDAMYWYRQDPGQGLRLIYYSQIVNDFQKGDIAEGYSVSREKKESFPLTVTSAQKNPTAFYLCASSITPAGGWQETQYFGPGTRLLVL.

Only a few counts were recorded for this clone. The chain combines TRBV6-5 with TRBJ1-3; no clear D gene. The V and J ends lost 0 bases and 0 bases respectively, with 9 bases between them. In germline, CDR1 is MNHEY, CDR2 SVGAGI. The CDR3 covers 16 residues. The CDR3, as DNA: TGTGCCAGCAGTTACTCGGTCCAGGTCTCTGGAAACACCATATATTTT. Translated, it gives CASSYSVQVSGNTIYF.